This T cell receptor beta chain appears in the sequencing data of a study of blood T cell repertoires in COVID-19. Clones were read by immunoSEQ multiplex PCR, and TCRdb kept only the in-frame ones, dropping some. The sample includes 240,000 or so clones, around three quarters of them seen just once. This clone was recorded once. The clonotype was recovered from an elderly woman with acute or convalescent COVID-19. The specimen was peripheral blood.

CDR3 in amino acids: CASSFNTGYEQYF. Here the CDR3 DNA reads TGTGCCAGCAGCTTTAACACAGGCTACGAGCAGTACTTC. This chain connects TRBV5-4 to TRBJ2-7; maybe TRBD1 (5 bases). Germline CDR1 and CDR2: SGHNT and YYREEE (reference sequence). The length of the CDR3 is 13 residues. V gave up 2 bases and J gave up 3 bases, with 9 bases separating them.